The 6 T cell receptor beta chains given below trace back to one sample, sequenced in a study of cytomegalovirus exposure and HLA in healthy donors. The PCR employed 60 Vbeta primers together with 13 Jbeta primers. Using immunoSEQ multiplex PCR, the repertoire was profiled, and TCRdb retains in-frame clones only, with some absent. The listing records around 40,000 clones. Input material: PBMCs. Receptor source: a man under 40 in good health and CMV-seronegative.

The rearrangement joins TRBV7-2 to TRBJ2-7; TRBD1 matches at 9 bases. V shed 5 bases, J shed 7 bases, and the junction held 12 bases outside the gene matches. The CDR3 covers 15 residues. The germline V gene has CDR1 SGHTA and CDR2 FQGNSA. The CDR3 region is CASSGRLGQGWEQYF. The DNA for the CDR3 is TGTGCCAGCAGCGGACGACTAGGACAGGGGTGGGAGCAGTACTTC.

The rearrangement uses TRBV11-2 and TRBJ2-7; D unresolved. Germline assignment: CDR1 SGHAT and CDR2 FQNNGV. Between the trimmed V and J ends, which lost 6 bases and 4 bases, there was a span of 13 bases. The CDR3 runs 13 residues. The CDR3 bases are TGTGCCAGCAGGCCGGAGAAAGTGTACGAGCAGTACTTC. Translated, it gives CASRPEKVYEQYF.

V and J are TRBV19 and TRBJ2-7; 7 bases agree with TRBD2. CDR1 LNHDA and CDR2 SQIVND come from the germline V gene (reference sequence). The CDR3 covers 13 residues. V was pared by 6 bases and J by 3 bases, with 5 bases of the junction left unmatched. This CDR3 reads CASSGSGDYEQYF. In DNA, the CDR3 is TGTGCCAGTAGCGGAAGCGGGGACTACGAGCAGTACTTC.

The rearrangement joins TRBV29-1 to TRBJ1-2; D is possibly TRBD1 (6 bases). Between the trimmed V and J ends, which lost 0 bases and 1 base, there was a span of 9 bases. Germline lookup yields CDR1 SQVTM and CDR2 ANQGSEA. This CDR3 spans 14 amino acids. The CDR3 sequence: CSVEDLQGNYGYTF. As DNA, the CDR3 is TGCAGCGTTGAAGACCTACAGGGTAACTATGGCTACACCTTC.

V gene TRBV6-5 combines with J gene TRBJ1-6; D may be TRBD1 (6 bases). Germline-derived CDR1 and CDR2 are MNHEY and SVGAGI. The CDR3 has 16 amino acids. Between the trimmed V and J ends, which lost 2 bases and 6 bases, there was a span of 14 bases. CDR3 loop: CASSYAGALGNSPLHF. CDR3 sequence (DNA): TGTGCCAGCAGTTACGCAGGGGCATTAGGTAATTCACCCCTCCACTTT.

The chain joins TRBV29-1 to TRBJ1-2, with TRBD1 identical over 12 bases. CDR1 SQVTM and CDR2 ANQGSEA come from the germline V gene. The CDR3 has 16 residues. Trimming removed 5 bases from V and 0 bases from J; junction bases left unmatched: 7. The CDR3 coding sequence is TGCAGCGTTTATGGGACAGGGGGCCCAGCTAACTATGGCTACACCTTC. Its translation is CSVYGTGGPANYGYTF.